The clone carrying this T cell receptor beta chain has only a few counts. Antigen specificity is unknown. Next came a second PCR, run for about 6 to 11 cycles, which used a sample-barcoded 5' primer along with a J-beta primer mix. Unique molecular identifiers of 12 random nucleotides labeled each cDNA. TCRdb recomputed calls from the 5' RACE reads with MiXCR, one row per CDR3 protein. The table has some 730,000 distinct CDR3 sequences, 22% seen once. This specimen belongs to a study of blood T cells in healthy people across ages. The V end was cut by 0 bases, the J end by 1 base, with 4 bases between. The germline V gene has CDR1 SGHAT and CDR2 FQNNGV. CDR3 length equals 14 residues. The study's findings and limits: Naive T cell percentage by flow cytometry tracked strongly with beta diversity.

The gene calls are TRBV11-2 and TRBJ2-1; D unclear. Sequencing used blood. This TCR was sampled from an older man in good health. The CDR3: CASSLDLSYNEQFF. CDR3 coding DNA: TGTGCCAGCAGCTTAGATCTATCCTACAATGAGCAGTTCTTC.